The subject of this entry is one T cell receptor (beta chain). The V gene's germline CDR1 is SQVTM and CDR2 ANQGSEA. CDR3 size: 13 residues. Trimming took off 5 bases at V and 4 bases at J, with 9 bases between the two ends. Method: immunoSEQ multiplex PCR; TCRdb's copy keeps in-frame clones and lacks some. The sample includes about 170,000 clones, 86% of them seen just once. This entry belongs to a study of blood T cell repertoires in COVID-19. The sample taken for sequencing was peripheral blood. V usage is TRBV29-1 and J usage is TRBJ1-6, with TRBD1 as a possible D gene (6 bases). The source of this sequence is a woman between 55 and 75 years old with COVID-19, enrolled during active disease. The CDR3, as DNA: TGCAGCGTTATGGACAGTTATAATTCACCCCTCCACTTT. Residues: CSVMDSYNSPLHF.